A selection of T cell receptor beta chains follows, all from one sample in a study of blood T cells in healthy people across ages. MiXCR, run by TCRdb on the 5' RACE reads, gives a single entry per CDR3 protein. The repertoire holds 1.5 million to 2 million distinct CDR3 sequences, roughly 27% seen once, with approximately 7.7% in the top ten. Input material: blood. Receptor source: a woman aged 30 to 39 in good health. The CDR3 runs from the conserved cysteine through the conserved F or W. The order of the fields is D gene, clone size, J gene, V gene, CDR3 protein, CDR3 DNA. D genes are given only for firm matches. Clone size is shown for a subset of rows, as once, few, many or a class of expanded clone.

D gene: TRBD1; clone size: -; J gene: TRBJ2-7; V gene: TRBV4-1; CDR3 protein: CASSQADRDPTYEQYF; CDR3 DNA: TGCGCCAGCAGCCAAGCAGACAGGGACCCTACCTACGAGCAGTACTTC
D gene: -; clone size: -; J gene: TRBJ2-7; V gene: TRBV5-1; CDR3 protein: CASSLGTSLGSYEQYF; CDR3 DNA: TGCGCCAGCAGCCTGGGGACTTCCCTCGGCTCCTACGAGCAGTACTTC
D gene: -; clone size: few; J gene: TRBJ2-5; V gene: TRBV12-3/TRBV12-4; CDR3 protein: CASSFRRGRRGGETQYF; CDR3 DNA: TGTGCCAGCAGTTTCCGCCGCGGACGCCGAGGAGGAGAGACCCAGTACTTC
D gene: -; clone size: few; J gene: TRBJ2-6; V gene: TRBV5-1; CDR3 protein: CASSLELPGANVLTF; CDR3 DNA: TGCGCCAGCAGCTTGGAACTACCTGGGGCCAACGTCCTGACTTTC
D gene: TRBD1; clone size: few; J gene: TRBJ1-5; V gene: TRBV20-1; CDR3 protein: CSAGGQGANQPQHF; CDR3 DNA: TGCAGTGCTGGGGGACAGGGGGCAAATCAGCCCCAGCATTTT
D gene: -; clone size: -; J gene: TRBJ2-5; V gene: TRBV2; CDR3 protein: CASRSGSTSSETQYF; CDR3 DNA: TGTGCCAGCAGGTCAGGATCGACTAGTTCGGAGACCCAGTACTTC
D gene: TRBD2; clone size: few; J gene: TRBJ2-4; V gene: TRBV12-3/TRBV12-4; CDR3 protein: CASSFRTSARENIQYF; CDR3 DNA: TGTGCCAGCAGTTTTCGGACTAGCGCAAGGGAAAACATTCAGTACTTC
D gene: -; clone size: -; J gene: TRBJ2-1; V gene: TRBV28; CDR3 protein: CASSLASWDEQFF; CDR3 DNA: TGTGCCAGCAGTTTAGCCAGCTGGGATGAGCAGTTCTTC
D gene: -; clone size: -; J gene: TRBJ1-5; V gene: TRBV18; CDR3 protein: CASSPARDQPQHF; CDR3 DNA: TGTGCCAGCTCACCAGCCCGGGATCAGCCCCAGCATTTT
D gene: -; clone size: many; J gene: TRBJ2-7; V gene: TRBV4-1; CDR3 protein: CASSSGGTGEQYF; CDR3 DNA: TGCGCCAGCAGCTCAGGGGGGACGGGCGAGCAGTACTTC
D gene: TRBD2; clone size: few; J gene: TRBJ2-3; V gene: TRBV20-1; CDR3 protein: CSASTSGAGDTQYF; CDR3 DNA: TGCAGTGCCTCGACTAGCGGGGCGGGAGATACGCAGTATTTT
D gene: -; clone size: -; J gene: TRBJ2-6; V gene: TRBV7-2; CDR3 protein: CAGSLKLETGANVLTF; CDR3 DNA: TGTGCCGGCAGCTTAAAGCTTGAAACTGGGGCCAACGTCCTGACTTTC
D gene: -; clone size: -; J gene: TRBJ2-1; V gene: TRBV18; CDR3 protein: CANSPRTAYNEQFF; CDR3 DNA: TGTGCCAACTCACCACGGACTGCCTACAATGAGCAGTTCTTC
D gene: TRBD2; clone size: many; J gene: TRBJ2-1; V gene: TRBV7-2; CDR3 protein: CASSLGRLAGEQFF; CDR3 DNA: TGTGCCAGCAGCTTGGGCAGACTAGCGGGGGAGCAGTTCTTC
D gene: -; clone size: -; J gene: TRBJ1-5; V gene: TRBV15; CDR3 protein: CATSGRRGARNQPQHF; CDR3 DNA: TGTGCCACCAGCGGACGTAGGGGGGCTAGGAATCAGCCCCAGCATTTT
D gene: -; clone size: -; J gene: TRBJ1-5; V gene: TRBV9; CDR3 protein: CASSVGVGNQPQHF; CDR3 DNA: TGTGCCAGCAGCGTAGGGGTAGGCAATCAGCCCCAGCATTTT
D gene: -; clone size: -; J gene: TRBJ2-1; V gene: TRBV2; CDR3 protein: CASSERGNSYNEQFF; CDR3 DNA: TGTGCCAGCAGTGAACGGGGTAACTCCTACAATGAGCAGTTCTTC
D gene: -; clone size: many; J gene: TRBJ2-7; V gene: TRBV18; CDR3 protein: CASSPSQTYEQYF; CDR3 DNA: TGTGCCAGCTCACCGAGTCAGACCTACGAGCAGTACTTC
D gene: TRBD2; clone size: -; J gene: TRBJ2-3; V gene: TRBV3-1; CDR3 protein: CASSPRTSGESDTQYF; CDR3 DNA: TGTGCCAGCAGCCCAAGGACTAGCGGGGAATCAGATACGCAGTATTTT
D gene: -; clone size: few; J gene: TRBJ2-7; V gene: TRBV6-6; CDR3 protein: CASSLGLPESYEQYF; CDR3 DNA: TGTGCCAGCAGCCTAGGGCTACCCGAATCCTACGAGCAGTACTTC
D gene: -; clone size: -; J gene: TRBJ1-3; V gene: TRBV6-1; CDR3 protein: CASIQLGNTIYF; CDR3 DNA: TGTGCCAGCATCCAGTTGGGAAACACCATATATTTT
D gene: TRBD1; clone size: -; J gene: TRBJ1-2; V gene: TRBV9; CDR3 protein: CASSPQDRAGTYGYTF; CDR3 DNA: TGTGCCAGCAGCCCCCAGGACAGGGCTGGTACCTATGGCTACACCTTC
D gene: TRBD2; clone size: -; J gene: TRBJ2-3; V gene: TRBV7-2; CDR3 protein: CASRSGRALDTRYF; CDR3 DNA: TGTGCCAGCAGGAGCGGGAGGGCCCTAGATACGCGGTATTTT
D gene: -; clone size: many; J gene: TRBJ2-7; V gene: TRBV7-2; CDR3 protein: CASSLELSSRTYEQYF; CDR3 DNA: TGTGCCAGCAGCTTAGAGCTCTCTAGCAGGACCTACGAGCAGTACTTC
D gene: -; clone size: once; J gene: TRBJ1-1; V gene: TRBV9; CDR3 protein: CASSVEDNTEAFF; CDR3 DNA: TGTGCCAGCAGCGTAGAGGATAACACTGAAGCTTTCTTT
D gene: TRBD1; clone size: few; J gene: TRBJ2-3; V gene: TRBV20-1; CDR3 protein: CSARQGSNTDTQYF; CDR3 DNA: TGCAGTGCCCGACAGGGATCAAACACAGATACGCAGTATTTT
D gene: -; clone size: -; J gene: TRBJ1-4; V gene: TRBV20-1; CDR3 protein: CSARERQNEKLFF; CDR3 DNA: TGCAGTGCTAGAGAGCGGCAGAATGAAAAACTGTTTTTT
D gene: -; clone size: -; J gene: TRBJ2-1; V gene: TRBV11-2; CDR3 protein: CASSLYNSYNEQFF; CDR3 DNA: TGTGCCAGCAGCTTATACAACTCCTACAATGAGCAGTTCTTC
D gene: -; clone size: -; J gene: TRBJ2-3; V gene: TRBV4-3; CDR3 protein: CASSPTLAGTFGTDTQYF; CDR3 DNA: TGCGCCAGCAGTCCAACGCTGGCGGGAACCTTCGGCACAGATACGCAGTATTTT
D gene: -; clone size: -; J gene: TRBJ1-1; V gene: TRBV27; CDR3 protein: CASTSGFGGGEAFF; CDR3 DNA: TGTGCCAGCACCTCGGGGTTCGGTGGAGGTGAAGCTTTCTTT
D gene: -; clone size: few; J gene: TRBJ2-7; V gene: TRBV10-1; CDR3 protein: CASASAGEYKQYF; CDR3 DNA: TGCGCCAGTGCCTCGGCAGGGGAGTACAAGCAGTACTTC
D gene: -; clone size: -; J gene: TRBJ2-1; V gene: TRBV11-2; CDR3 protein: CASSPRIRYNEQFF; CDR3 DNA: TGTGCCAGCAGCCCGAGGATTAGATACAATGAGCAGTTCTTC
D gene: -; clone size: few; J gene: TRBJ2-5; V gene: TRBV5-5; CDR3 protein: CASSRMGGGETQYF; CDR3 DNA: TGTGCCAGCAGCCGAATGGGAGGGGGGGAGACCCAGTACTTC
D gene: TRBD2; clone size: -; J gene: TRBJ2-1; V gene: TRBV6-2/TRBV6-3; CDR3 protein: CASIPTSGRGNDQFF; CDR3 DNA: TGTGCCAGCATCCCCACTAGCGGGAGAGGAAATGATCAGTTCTTC